This T cell receptor (beta chain) was obtained from a study of cytomegalovirus exposure and HLA in healthy donors. For this clone: At the DNA level, this CDR3 is encoded by other sequences in the same sample as well.

Generated by immunoSEQ multiplex PCR, the TCRdb table keeps only in-frame clones and is missing some. The sample has some 140,000 clones; around four fifths are singletons. V lost 3 bases to trimming and J lost 2 bases, with 6 bases between them. There are 12 residues in the CDR3. From germline, CDR1 is SGHDT and CDR2 YYEEEE. This clonotype was sampled from a woman in her thirties in good health and CMV-seronegative. This chain links TRBV5-6 with TRBJ2-7; a possible D gene is TRBD2 (6 bases). The sample was PBMCs. The CDR3 spells CASSSGAYEQYF. CDR3 bases: TGTGCCAGCAGCTCGGGGGCCTACGAGCAGTACTTC.